What follows are 14 T cell receptor beta chains derived from one specimen sequenced in a study of cytomegalovirus exposure and HLA in healthy donors. PCR primers comprised 60 Vbeta and 13 Jbeta primers. Here immunoSEQ multiplex PCR was the method, and the copy in TCRdb shows in-frame clones only, minus some. The sample carries around 120,000 clones, roughly 86% recorded once. What was sequenced was PBMCs. The receptors here all came from a man younger than 35 in good health and CMV-seronegative.

V usage is TRBV6-1 and J usage is TRBJ2-7, with a possible D match to TRBD1 (6 bases). The V gene's germline CDR1 is MNHNS and CDR2 SASEGT. V was trimmed by 2 bases and J by 5 bases, leaving 10 bases between them. The CDR3 is 13 residues long. For the CDR3, the DNA is TGTGCCAGCAGTGAAAGGCCAGGGGACGAGCAGTACTTC. Translating it yields CASSERPGDEQYF.

The chain uses TRBV7-2 and TRBJ1-2, with D possibly TRBD1 on 6 matching bases. The germline V gene has CDR1 SGHTA and CDR2 FQGNSA. Trimming shortened V by 1 base and J by 2 bases, and 11 bases separated the two germline ends. The CDR3 spans 15 residues. CDR3 sequence (DNA): TGTGCCAGCAGCTTAGATCCAGGGGACAACTATGGCTACACCTTC. This gives the protein CASSLDPGDNYGYTF. The entire variable domain, with the rest obtained from reference TRBV7-2 and TRBJ1-2, is as follows: GAGVSQSPSNKVTEKGKDVELRCDPISGHTALYWYRQSLGQGLEFLIYFQGNSAPDKSGLPSDRFSAERTGGSVSTLTIQRTQQEDSAVYLCASSLDPGDNYGYTFGSGTRLTVV.

The chain carries TRBV7-8 and TRBJ2-3; no firm D call. Between the trimmed V and J ends, which lost 0 bases and 7 bases, there was a span of 5 bases. This CDR3 has 12 residues. The V gene's germline CDR1 is SGHVS and CDR2 FQNEAQ. The CDR3 DNA follows: TGTGCCAGCAGCTTAGCGCAGAATACGCAGTATTTT. Translation gives CASSLAQNTQYF.

The chain joins TRBV15 to TRBJ2-1, with D perhaps TRBD2 (7 bases). The CDR3 consists of 14 residues. Germline CDR1 is LNHNV and CDR2 is YYDKDF (reference sequence). Trimming shortened V by 5 bases and J by 8 bases, and 16 bases separated the two germline ends. Written as DNA, the CDR3 is TGTGCCACCAGCCTGTGGGGGGGGGCGTATGAGCAGTTCTTC. Translated, it gives CATSLWGGAYEQFF.

This clone was counted a single time. This chain joins TRBV19 and TRBJ2-5, with D uncertain. V lost 5 bases and J 3 bases, leaving 10 bases between the germline ends. Per the germline V gene, CDR1 is LNHDA and CDR2 is SQIVND (reference sequence). The CDR3 runs to 13 residues. DNA of the CDR3: TGTGCCAGTAGTCCTTACACGAAAGAGACCCAGTACTTC. Residues: CASSPYTKETQYF.

V and J are TRBV2 and TRBJ2-3; 7 nucleotides line up with TRBD2. V gave up 6 bases and J gave up 6 bases; unmatched junction bases: 6. This CDR3 has 13 residues. The germline CDR1 and CDR2 sequences are SNHLY and FYNNEI. CDR3 in amino acids: CASRGTTWDTQYF. DNA for the CDR3: TGTGCCAGCAGGGGGACTACTTGGGATACGCAGTATTTT.

The chain couples TRBV5-6 to TRBJ1-2; D is unclear. Germline values: CDR1 SGHDT, CDR2 YYEEEE. The CDR3 is made up of 12 amino acids. With 5 bases removed from V and 7 bases from J, the gap between germline ends came to 12 bases. CDR3 DNA: TGTGCCAGCAGTTCCGTGCCAGGTGGCTACACCTTC. Protein: CASSSVPGGYTF.

A few counts support this clone. V gene TRBV4-1 combines with J gene TRBJ1-3; no clear D gene. This CDR3 contains 15 residues. V was trimmed by 3 bases and J by 4 bases, leaving 13 bases between them. Per germline, CDR1 MGHRA and CDR2 YSYEKL. The CDR3 here is CASSHGAASGNTIYF. The CDR3 coding sequence is TGCGCCAGCAGCCACGGAGCGGCTTCGGGAAACACCATATATTTT.

This sequence joins TRBV7-9 and TRBJ2-3; no firm D call. The CDR3 covers 12 residues. Germline loops: CDR1 SEHNR, CDR2 FQNEAQ (reference sequence). V shed 4 bases and J shed 6 bases, with 8 bases lying between them. The CDR3 coding sequence is TGTGCCAGCAGCTCTCCCTTGGATACGCAGTATTTT. Its protein product is CASSSPLDTQYF.

The CDR3 DNA reads as TGTGCCAGCAGTTCCCCCGTAGGAAACACCATATATTTT. It codes for CASSSPVGNTIYF. V gene TRBV6-5 combines with J gene TRBJ1-3, with D unresolved. Germline CDR1 reads MNHEY; CDR2 reads SVGAGI. V lost 4 bases and J 4 bases, leaving 8 bases between the germline ends. This CDR3 is 13 amino acids long.

The chain is built from TRBV7-2 and TRBJ1-3; TRBD1 is a possible D gene (6 bases). The CDR3 spans 15 residues. The V end lost 6 bases, the J end lost 0 bases, and 12 bases lay between the germline ends. Germline CDR1 reads SGHTA; CDR2 reads FQGNSA. In nucleotides, the CDR3 is TGTGCCAGCAGTCAGACAGGCAGCTCTGGAAACACCATATATTTT. Amino acid sequence: CASSQTGSSGNTIYF.

This clone was recorded a few times. The chain links TRBV9 to TRBJ2-3, with 10 nucleotides matching TRBD2. This CDR3 comprises 16 residues. Germline lookup yields CDR1 SGDLS and CDR2 YYNGEE. Trimming at V came to 5 bases and at J to 1 base, leaving 7 bases not matched to a gene. The DNA for the CDR3 is TGTGCCAGCAGTGTCATAGCGGGGGGCCGCACAGATACGCAGTATTTT. It codes for CASSVIAGGRTDTQYF.

This chain links TRBV11-2 with TRBJ1-2; TRBD1 aligns across 8 bases. J lost 8 bases, V lost 1 base, and 9 bases had no gene match. Germline V gene data show CDR1 as SGHAT and CDR2 as FQNNGV. This CDR3 has 15 residues. CDR3 DNA: TGTGCCAGCAGCTTAGGGACAGGGATGATGGGAGGCTACACCTTC. Protein sequence: CASSLGTGMMGGYTF.

The V call is TRBV19, the J call TRBJ2-1, with 7 bases fitting TRBD2. In germline, CDR1 is LNHDA, CDR2 SQIVND (reference sequence). The CDR3 is 15 residues long. After removal of 6 bases from V and 2 bases from J, the junction contained 7 bases not matched to a gene. The DNA of the CDR3 is TGTGCCAGTAGCCCAAGCGGGGAGGCCTACAATGAGCAGTTCTTC. Its translation is CASSPSGEAYNEQFF.